These 9 T cell receptor beta chains share one sample of origin, sequenced in a study of Graves' ophthalmopathy and Graves' hyperthyroidism. For repertoire sequencing, the TCR beta CDR3 regions were amplified from RNA transcripts. Second-round multiplex PCR came after first-round RT-PCR with HTBI primers. TCRdb analysed the multiplex PCR reads with MiXCR anew, one entry per CDR3 protein. The data contain 350,000 to 450,000 distinct CDR3 sequences, around a fifth of them singletons. Sequencing was performed on peripheral blood. All receptors derive from a woman between 18 and 30 years old with stable Graves' hyperthyroidism.

The chain carries TRBV30 and TRBJ1-2; no clear D. Per germline, CDR1 GTSNPN and CDR2 SVGIG (reference sequence). The V and J ends lost 5 bases and 6 bases respectively, with 16 bases between them. CDR3 length equals 13 residues. The CDR3: CAWGLTITDGYTF. The CDR3 region has the DNA TGTGCCTGGGGACTTACTATTACGGATGGCTACACCTTC.

On this clonotype itself: The junction shows a germline mismatch at one end, possibly a read error. This sequence joins TRBV7-8 and TRBJ2-5; D is unclear. Germline V gives CDR1 SGHVS, CDR2 FQNEAQ. CDR3 length equals 14 residues. CDR3 sequence: CASSLIPPQGTQYF. DNA for the CDR3: TGTGCCAGCAGCTTAATTCCGCCACAAGGGACCCAGTACTTC.

This clonotype was picked up many times. The V call is TRBV29-1, the J call TRBJ1-5; tentative D call: TRBD1 (6 bases). The CDR3 totals 15 residues. The V end lost 4 bases, the J end lost 3 bases, and 16 bases lay between the germline ends. Germline V gene lookup returns CDR1 SQVTM and CDR2 ANQGSEA. The CDR3 is CSVVGGAGVNQPQHF. CDR3 sequence (DNA): TGCAGCGTTGTGGGGGGGGCTGGGGTCAATCAGCCCCAGCATTTT.

This clonotype was counted many times. The chain recombines TRBV5-1 with TRBJ2-7; 11 bases fit TRBD2. The CDR3 contains 15 residues. Looked up from germline, CDR1 is SGHRS and CDR2 is YFSETQ. With 4 bases clipped from V and 4 bases from J, the junction kept 7 bases outside the gene matches. CDR3 bases: TGCGCCAGCAGCCGACTAGCGGGGCTACGATACGAGCAGTACTTC. This codes for CASSRLAGLRYEQYF.

Many counts were recorded for this clonotype. The CDR3: CASRSGGDGELFF. The DNA of the CDR3 is TGTGCCAGCAGGTCAGGGGGCGACGGGGAGCTGTTTTTT. The genes are TRBV6-5 and TRBJ2-2, with 8 nucleotides matching TRBD1. This CDR3 is 13 amino acids long. Germline V gene data show CDR1 as MNHEY and CDR2 as SVGAGI. J lost 7 bases, V lost 6 bases, and 4 bases had no gene match.

This clonotype was detected many times. This chain joins TRBV20-1 and TRBJ2-7; 9 bases are a match to TRBD2. Looked up from germline, CDR1 is DFQATT and CDR2 is SNEGSKA (reference sequence). V lost 5 bases to trimming and J lost 4 bases; unmatched junction nucleotides: 9. The CDR3 is 14 residues long. CDR3: CSAQDWRGGYEQYF. DNA for the CDR3: TGCAGTGCTCAGGACTGGCGGGGGGGATACGAGCAGTACTTC.

The rearrangement links TRBV28 to TRBJ2-7; D is unclear. The V and J ends lost 8 bases and 6 bases respectively, with 17 bases between them. The length of the CDR3 is 13 residues. CDR1 is MDHEN, CDR2 SYDVKM, per germline. CDR3 DNA: TGTGCCAGCGGGGAACTATCCACGGCCGAGCAGTACTTC. Encoded protein: CASGELSTAEQYF.

This clonotype has a count of ten or more. The V gene is TRBV4-2, the J gene TRBJ2-7; the match to TRBD2 covers 7 bases. The V segment lost 1 base and the J segment 2 bases; nucleotides outside the gene matches: 5. The CDR3 is made up of 15 amino acids. Germline lookup yields CDR1 LGHNA and CDR2 YNFKEQ. The CDR3 reads CASSQAGGITYEQYF. The CDR3 DNA reads TGTGCCAGCAGCCAAGCCGGGGGGATTACCTACGAGCAGTACTTC.

This clonotype was recorded many times. J is TRBJ2-5 and V is TRBV20-1; D perhaps matches TRBD2 (6 bases). The CDR3 has 16 amino acids. Trimming removed 3 bases from V and 2 bases from J, with 19 bases in between. Germline loops: CDR1 DFQATT, CDR2 SNEGSKA (reference sequence). The chain's CDR3 is CSASTPGLAIQETQYF. In DNA form, the CDR3 reads TGCAGTGCTAGCACTCCGGGACTCGCAATTCAAGAGACCCAGTACTTC.